This T cell receptor (beta chain) was identified in a study of shared clonotypes between healthy human individuals (dated by TCRdb to 2018 to 2021). Study-wide context: Three men and a couple of women, aged 18 to 49 years, made up the cohort. Per donor, three plates each were used for CD4 naive and CD4 memory, two for CD8 naive, and one for CD8 memory. To estimate repertoire size and how much clonotype sharing occurs between individuals, the study deeply sequenced the blood TCR repertoires of about 5 healthy adults. Different laboratories and diverse techniques were used to prepare libraries and sequence TCR repertoires, to increase sequencing depth and limit assay-specific biases. Leukapheresis yielded between about 0.9 and 9 billion PBMCs per donor. General conclusions and limits of the study: Higher generation probabilities were observed for clonotypes shared by all four sorted-subset donors than for non-shared clonotypes. Across a few donors, about 4.5% of naive CD4, more than 3% of naive CD8, approximately 2.5% of memory CD4, and under 0.45% of memory CD8 clonotypes were shared. Incomplete sequencing was indicated by rarefaction of sorted-subset datasets, despite the large sequencing depth. Only blood was sampled, and tissue TCR repertoires likely differ from those in blood. Because the study included only a small number of donors, the genetic and exposure-history diversity represented was limited. Estimated clonotype richness was generally larger for naive than for memory subsets. Pairwise subsampling led to the expectation that sequencing depth would affect the degree of clonotype sharing among donors.

This clone was detected only a few times. Its binding antigen is unknown. The sample holds no much larger clone one base away, and base qualities are not on file. The sample has other DNA sequences that encode this CDR3 too. Using the deep immunoSEQ assay, multiplex PCR amplified TCR CDR3 regions from genomic DNA. Extracted genomic DNA from each cell subset was distributed evenly across all wells of several immunoSEQ 96-well plates, and each plate was treated as a replicate. For sorted subsets, each replicate PCR was loaded with approximately 0.2 ug genomic DNA, equivalent to about 33,000 T cell genomes. Purified libraries were quantified with a Qubit 3.0 fluorometer, sized on a Bioanalyzer 2100, and re-quantified with the KAPA Library Quantification kit. Each immunoSEQ 96-well plate was sequenced on its own single-read 150-cycle Illumina NextSeq 550 flow cell. The authors' pipeline ran thus. Because the immunoSEQ output included only junctional sequences and no quality scores, the filtering could not be the same as the filtering used for full-length reads. To assign V/J genes and CDR3, sequences were annotated against IMGT germline references using PyIR, a Python wrapper for IgBLAST v1.9. Any read was removed if the V/J assignment was weak (E-value above 1e-6), the CDR3 was missing, or the read contained stop codons, out-of-frame junctions, or ambiguous translated residues. A V3J clonotype was defined by an identical inferred V gene, J gene, and CDR3 amino acid sequence. Percentage overlap between repertoires was computed as shared unique clonotypes divided by the size of the smaller repertoire. Richness of each repertoire was evaluated using RTK rarefaction, the Chao1 estimator, and Recon v2.1 estimates of unobserved clonotypes. Generation probabilities for all TCRbeta clonotypes obtained by the gDNA method from several donors were computed using OLGA. This is the immuneACCESS table as TCRdb keeps it, with only in-frame sequences that have V and J called. A part of the clones is gone; compared with another copy, unresolved V genes explain less than half, and the rest is unexplained. Clone size and V and J calls were adopted from that table, with D and trimming inferred from the DNA. This sample gives some 2,100,000 clones in total; 85% to 95% of them show up just once. The ten largest clones represent under 2% of the sample.

From cysteine to phenylalanine, the CDR3 is 14 amino acids long. Solely the CDR3 DNA is kept, with 42 bases framed from the first base. CDR1 MNHEY and CDR2 SMNVEV were looked up in the germline V gene (reference sequence). V is shortened by 5 bases, J by 2 bases, and the region joining them spans 10 bases. CD8 naive samples were obtained by positive selection for CCR7 among CD45RO-negative cells, yielding a CD45RA+CCR7+ population from which TemRA cells were excluded. The donors were healthy, HIV-negative adults who had no recently reported acute infections or vaccinations. Only Caucasian adults living in Nashville, Tennessee, USA were represented among the donors. Blood was collected by leukapheresis, and PBMCs were isolated by Ficoll-Histopaque density gradient centrifugation and then cryopreserved in liquid nitrogen vapor phase. Analytical flow cytometry was used to check the purity and quantity of every magnetically sorted T cell population. Genomic DNA was isolated from every sorted fraction and measured by UV absorbance on a Nanodrop 2000c.

This receptor was taken from a man aged 18 to 30 in good health. Some clones in this sample may be carry-over from other donors' samples. The sample comprised naive CD8+ T cells from PBMCs. The cell subset or site label, read with the paper, signifies: CD45RA+CCR7+. Here the chain combines TRBV27 and TRBJ1-5, with a weak D call of TRBD1 (6 bases match). Here the CDR3 is given as CASSPRGGNQPQHF. The nucleotide sequence reads TGTGCCAGCAGTCCCAGGGGTGGCAATCAGCCCCAGCATTTT.